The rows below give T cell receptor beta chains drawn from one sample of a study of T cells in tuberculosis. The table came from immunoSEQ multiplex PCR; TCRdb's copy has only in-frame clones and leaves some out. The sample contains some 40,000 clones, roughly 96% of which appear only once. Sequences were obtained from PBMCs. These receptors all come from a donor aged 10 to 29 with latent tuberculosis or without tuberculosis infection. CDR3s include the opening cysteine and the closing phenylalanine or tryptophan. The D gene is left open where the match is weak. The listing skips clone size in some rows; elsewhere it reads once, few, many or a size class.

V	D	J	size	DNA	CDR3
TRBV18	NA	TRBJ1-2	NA	TGTGCCAGCTCCCCGAGGGGGTTGGATGGCTACACCTTC	CASSPRGLDGYTF
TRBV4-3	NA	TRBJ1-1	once	TGCGCCAGCTCTCCCGCGGGCGGTGAAGCTTTCTTT	CASSPAGGEAFF
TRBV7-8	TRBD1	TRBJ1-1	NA	TGTGCCAGCAACAACAACAGGGGAGGCACTGAAGCTTTCTTT	CASNNNRGGTEAFF
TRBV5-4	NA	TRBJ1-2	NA	TGTGCCAGCAGCTTGACAGAGGGCTATGGCTACACCTTC	CASSLTEGYGYTF
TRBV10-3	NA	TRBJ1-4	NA	TGTGCCATCAGAGATATGCCCGGGGAGGAAAAACTGTTTTTT	CAIRDMPGEEKLFF
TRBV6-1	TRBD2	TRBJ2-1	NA	TGTGCCAGCAGGGCTAGCGGGGGCCCCCCTGAGCAGTTCTTC	CASRASGGPPEQFF
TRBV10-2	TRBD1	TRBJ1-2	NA	TGCGCCAGCAGTGATTGGTATTGGACAGGCAAACCCTATGGCTACACCTTC	CASSDWYWTGKPYGYTF
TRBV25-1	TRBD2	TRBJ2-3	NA	TGTGCCAGCAGTGAATCGACGGCGGGGGGGCCCGAAGATACGCAGTATTTT	CASSESTAGGPEDTQYF
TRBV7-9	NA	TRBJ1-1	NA	TGTGCCAGCAGCCCGCCAGGGCAGGGAGGAACTGAAGCTTTCTTT	CASSPPGQGGTEAFF
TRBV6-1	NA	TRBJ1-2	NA	TGTGCCAGCAGTGAAGCAGTTGGCACCATCTATGGCTACACCTTC	CASSEAVGTIYGYTF
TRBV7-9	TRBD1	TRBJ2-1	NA	TGTGCCAGCAGGCAGGGGGCCAATGAGCAGTTCTTC	CASRQGANEQFF
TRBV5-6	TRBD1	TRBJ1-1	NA	TGTGCCAGCAGCTTCGGACAGGGAGGGACTGAAGCTTTCTTT	CASSFGQGGTEAFF
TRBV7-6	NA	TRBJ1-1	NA	TGTGCCAGCGTTATGAACGACAAAACAACTGAAGCTTTCTTT	CASVMNDKTTEAFF
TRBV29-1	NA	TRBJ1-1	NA	TGCAGCGTTGAAGATCCATACATGAACACTGAAGCTTTCTTT	CSVEDPYMNTEAFF
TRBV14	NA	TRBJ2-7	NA	TGTGCCAGCAGCCAAGTTGGACAGACCTACGAGCAGTACTTC	CASSQVGQTYEQYF
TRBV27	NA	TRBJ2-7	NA	TGTGCCAGCAGTTTATTCGGGGGTCCCTACGAGCAGTACTTC	CASSLFGGPYEQYF
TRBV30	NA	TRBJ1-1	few	TGTGCCTGGAGTCATGGGACACCTGAAGCTTTCTTT	CAWSHGTPEAFF
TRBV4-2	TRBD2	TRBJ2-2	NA	TGTGCCAGCAGCCAAGATTCCCGGGGGGTGAACACCGGGGAGCTGTTTTTT	CASSQDSRGVNTGELFF
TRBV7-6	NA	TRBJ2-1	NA	TGTGCCAGCAGTCCCACTAGGGTTGAGCAGTTCTTC	CASSPTRVEQFF
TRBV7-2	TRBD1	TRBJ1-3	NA	TGTGCCAGCAGCCCCCGACAGGGACTCGGTTCAGGAAACACCATATATTTT	CASSPRQGLGSGNTIYF
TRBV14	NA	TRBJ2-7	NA	TGTGCCAGCAGCCAAATAGGAGGATCCTACGAGCAGTACTTC	CASSQIGGSYEQYF
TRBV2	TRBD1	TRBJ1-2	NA	TGTGCCAGCAGTGCAGACAGGGGGCCTTACTATGGCTACACCTTC	CASSADRGPYYGYTF
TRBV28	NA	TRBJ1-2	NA	TGTGCCAGCGCCAGGGCAAAGGTCTATGGCTACACCTTC	CASARAKVYGYTF
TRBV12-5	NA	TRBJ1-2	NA	TGTGCTAGTGGTTTGGGGGGGCAGGAATATGGCTACACCTTC	CASGLGGQEYGYTF
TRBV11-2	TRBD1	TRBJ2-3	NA	TGTGCCAGCAGCTTACCGGGACAGGGTAAACCAGATACGCAGTATTTT	CASSLPGQGKPDTQYF
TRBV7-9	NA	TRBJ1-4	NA	TGTGCCAGCAGCTTAGCCAGGGGCGGTGAAAAACTGTTTTTT	CASSLARGGEKLFF
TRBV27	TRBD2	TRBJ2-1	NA	TGTGCCAGCAGCCTAGCGGGGGGAATCAATGAGCAGTTCTTC	CASSLAGGINEQFF
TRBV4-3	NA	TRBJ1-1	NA	TGCGCCAGCAGCCAAGATGTCCGGGACAAGAACACTGAAGCTTTCTTT	CASSQDVRDKNTEAFF
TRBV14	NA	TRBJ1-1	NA	TGTGCCAGCAGCCCCTTACAGGGAGTCATGAACACTGAAGCTTTCTTT	CASSPLQGVMNTEAFF
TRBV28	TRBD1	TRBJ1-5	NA	TGTGCCAGCAGTTTTCAGGGGGTTGGCAGCAATCAGCCCCAGCATTTT	CASSFQGVGSNQPQHF
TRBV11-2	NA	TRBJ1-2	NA	TGTGCCAGCAGCCCCAGTGCGGGGAACTATGGCTACACCTTC	CASSPSAGNYGYTF
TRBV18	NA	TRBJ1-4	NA	TGTGCCAGCTCATCCTCCGGGTTGTCTGAAAAACTGTTTTTT	CASSSSGLSEKLFF
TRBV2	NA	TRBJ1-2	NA	TGTGCCAGCAGCGCGCGGGACGCTCCCCATGGCTACACCTTC	CASSARDAPHGYTF
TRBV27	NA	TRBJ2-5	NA	TGTGCCAGCAGTTTTTCGGGGGAGAGACAAGAGACCCAGTACTTC	CASSFSGERQETQYF
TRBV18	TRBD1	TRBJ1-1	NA	TGTGTCAGCTCGACAACACAGGGGGCGGACACTGAAGCTTTCTTT	CVSSTTQGADTEAFF
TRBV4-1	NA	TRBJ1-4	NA	TGCGCCAGCAGCCAAATACAAGTTGAAAAACTGTTTTTT	CASSQIQVEKLFF
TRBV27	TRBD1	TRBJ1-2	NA	TGTGCCAGCAGTTCTCCGGGACAGCCCCCGGGGGGCTACACCTTC	CASSSPGQPPGGYTF
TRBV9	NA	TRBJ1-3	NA	TGTGCCAGCAGCGTAGGTATGTCCGTACTCTCTGGAAACACCATATATTTT	CASSVGMSVLSGNTIYF
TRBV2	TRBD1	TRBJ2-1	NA	TGTGCCAGCAGGGAGACAGGGGCCTCCGACAATGAGCAGTTCTTC	CASRETGASDNEQFF
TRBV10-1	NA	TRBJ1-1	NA	TGCGCCAGCTCCACCGCGGGTGGATTTGAAGCTTTCTTT	CASSTAGGFEAFF
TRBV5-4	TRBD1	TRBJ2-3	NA	TGTGCCAGCAGCCTGGACAGGTCCTGGGATACGCAGTATTTT	CASSLDRSWDTQYF
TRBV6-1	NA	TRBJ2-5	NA	TGTGCCAGCAGTGAAGGTTCGGAGACCCAGTACTTC	CASSEGSETQYF
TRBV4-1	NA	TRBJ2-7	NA	TGCGCCAGCAGCCAAGAGGGCAACTACGAGCAGTACTTC	CASSQEGNYEQYF
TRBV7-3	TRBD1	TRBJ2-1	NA	TGTGCCAGCAGCTTAGACAGGGGTGCGGCCTACAATGAGCAGTTCTTC	CASSLDRGAAYNEQFF
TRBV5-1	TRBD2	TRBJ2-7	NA	TGCGCCAGCAGCTTGGGCCCCCGGGAGGGCGGCGAGCAGTACTTC	CASSLGPREGGEQYF